This TCR beta chain was identified during a study of blood T cell repertoires in COVID-19. Study background: T cells, B-cell-depleted T cells, or PBMCs supplied cDNA or gDNA.

Authors' processing steps: The authors estimated nucleated cell counts from reference gene primer amplification. The repertoire was sequenced with immunoSEQ multiplex PCR; TCRdb's copy has only in-frame clones and lacks some. The V and J calls and clone size are taken from that table; D and trimming were inferred from the DNA. Among under 150,000 clones, approximately 80% were seen once, and the ten largest hold roughly 7%. The TCR sequence derives from a man aged 65 to 79 with active or convalescent COVID-19. The specimen was peripheral blood.

CDR3 sequence (DNA): TGTGCCAGCAGACCTAGCGGGGGGCATTCGGATACGCAGTATTTT. Translation gives CASRPSGGHSDTQYF. This chain uses TRBV7-9 with TRBJ2-3, with 11 bases aligning to TRBD2. CDR1 and CDR2 (germline): SEHNR, FQNEAQ (reference sequence). V lost 6 bases, J lost 6 bases, and 8 bases stayed unmatched. This CDR3 is 15 amino acids long.